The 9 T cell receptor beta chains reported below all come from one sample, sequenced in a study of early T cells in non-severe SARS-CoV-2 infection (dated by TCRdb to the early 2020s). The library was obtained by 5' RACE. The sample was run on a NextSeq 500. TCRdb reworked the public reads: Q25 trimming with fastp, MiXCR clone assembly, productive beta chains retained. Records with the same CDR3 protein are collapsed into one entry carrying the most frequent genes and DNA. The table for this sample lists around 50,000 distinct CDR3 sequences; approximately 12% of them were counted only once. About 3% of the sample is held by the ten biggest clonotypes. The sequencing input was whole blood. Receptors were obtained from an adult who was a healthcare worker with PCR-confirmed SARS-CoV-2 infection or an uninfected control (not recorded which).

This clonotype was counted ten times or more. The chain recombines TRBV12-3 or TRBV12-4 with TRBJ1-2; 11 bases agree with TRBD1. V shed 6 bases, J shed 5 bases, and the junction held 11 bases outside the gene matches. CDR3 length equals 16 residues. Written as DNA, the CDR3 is TGTGCCAGCAGCCCCCACCGGACAGGGGGCGGGTATGGCTACACCTTC. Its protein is CASSPHRTGGGYGYTF.

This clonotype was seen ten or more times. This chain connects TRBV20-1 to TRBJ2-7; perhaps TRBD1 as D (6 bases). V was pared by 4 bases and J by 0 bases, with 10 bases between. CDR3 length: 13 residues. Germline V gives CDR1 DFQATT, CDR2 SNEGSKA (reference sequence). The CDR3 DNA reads TGCAGTGCTATACGGGACAACTCCTACGAGCAGTACTTC. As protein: CSAIRDNSYEQYF.

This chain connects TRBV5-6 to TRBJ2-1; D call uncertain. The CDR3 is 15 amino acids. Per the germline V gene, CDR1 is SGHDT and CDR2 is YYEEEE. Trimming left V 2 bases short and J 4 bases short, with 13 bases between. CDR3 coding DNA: TGTGCCAGCAGCTTCGTGCACAGAGTATACAATGAGCAGTTCTTC. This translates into CASSFVHRVYNEQFF.

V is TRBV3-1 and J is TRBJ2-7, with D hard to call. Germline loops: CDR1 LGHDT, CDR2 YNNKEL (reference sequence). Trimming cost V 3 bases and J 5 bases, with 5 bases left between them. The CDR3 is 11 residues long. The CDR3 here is CASSQVDEQYF. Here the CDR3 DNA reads TGTGCCAGCAGCCAGGTAGACGAGCAGTACTTC.

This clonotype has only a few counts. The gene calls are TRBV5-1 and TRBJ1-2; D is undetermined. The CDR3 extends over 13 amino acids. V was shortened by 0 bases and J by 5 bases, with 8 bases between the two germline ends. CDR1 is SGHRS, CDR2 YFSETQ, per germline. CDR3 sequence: CASSLEGEYGYTF. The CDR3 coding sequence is TGCGCCAGCAGCTTGGAAGGAGAATATGGCTACACCTTC.

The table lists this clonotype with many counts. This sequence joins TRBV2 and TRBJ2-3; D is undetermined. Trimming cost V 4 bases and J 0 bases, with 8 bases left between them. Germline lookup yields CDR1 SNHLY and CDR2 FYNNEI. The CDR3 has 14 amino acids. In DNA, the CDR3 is TGTGCCAGCAGTGCCGGCGGTAGCACAGATACGCAGTATTTT. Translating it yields CASSAGGSTDTQYF.

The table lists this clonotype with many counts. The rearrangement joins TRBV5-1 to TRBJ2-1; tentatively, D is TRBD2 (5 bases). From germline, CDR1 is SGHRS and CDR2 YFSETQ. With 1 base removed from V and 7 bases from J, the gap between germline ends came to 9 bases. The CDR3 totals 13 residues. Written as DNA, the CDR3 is TGCGCCAGCAGCTTGACTAGAAGAAATGAGCAGTTCTTC. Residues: CASSLTRRNEQFF.

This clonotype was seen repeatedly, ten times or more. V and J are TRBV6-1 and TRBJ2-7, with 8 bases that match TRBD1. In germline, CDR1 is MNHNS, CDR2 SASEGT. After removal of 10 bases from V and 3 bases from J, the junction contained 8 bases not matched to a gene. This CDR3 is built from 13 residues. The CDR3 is CAISRGQVYEQYF. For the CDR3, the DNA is TGTGCCATTTCGAGGGGACAGGTCTACGAGCAGTACTTC.

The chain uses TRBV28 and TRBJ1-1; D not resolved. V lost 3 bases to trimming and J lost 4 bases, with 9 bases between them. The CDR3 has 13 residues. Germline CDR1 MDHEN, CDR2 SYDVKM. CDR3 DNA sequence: TGTGCCAGCAGTTTTTTCGGCGGCACTGAAGCTTTCTTT. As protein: CASSFFGGTEAFF.